These T cell receptor beta chains were read from a single sample in a study of CD8+CD57+ T cells in acquired aplastic anemia. One entry per CDR3 protein, called by TCRdb with MiXCR from the reads. The sample records about 81,000 distinct CDR3 sequences, less than 60% being singletons. Source material: sorted CD4+, CD8+, or CD8+CD57+ T cells (not recorded which) from PBMCs. The receptors shown here come from a human donor in good health, serving as a control. Both conserved end residues are part of each CDR3. D genes are given only for firm matches. The size field is filled for only some rows; it gives once, few, many or a size class.

clone_size d_call j_call v_call cdr3_aa cdr3_nt
few TRBD1 TRBJ1-5 TRBV5-5 CASSLAGTGNQPQHF TGTGCCAGCAGCTTGGCCGGGACAGGGAATCAGCCCCAGCATTTT
many TRBD1 TRBJ1-1 TRBV10-3 CAISAGQGMNTEAFF TGTGCCATCAGTGCTGGACAGGGGATGAACACTGAAGCTTTCTTT
few - TRBJ1-2 TRBV28 CASSSPRGNIYSNYGYTF TGTGCCAGCAGTTCCCCACGGGGTAATATTTACTCTAACTATGGCTACACCTTC
many - TRBJ2-7 TRBV11-3 CASSPDRYEQYF TGTGCCAGCAGCCCGGACCGCTACGAGCAGTACTTC
- - TRBJ1-5 TRBV19 CASSIVRGVGNQPQHF TGTGCCAGTAGTATAGTTCGGGGTGTCGGCAATCAGCCCCAGCATTTT
- - TRBJ2-5 TRBV19 CASKGWGEVEETQYF TGTGCCAGTAAGGGTTGGGGGGAGGTAGAAGAGACCCAGTACTTC
- - TRBJ1-3 TRBV19 CASTPQSSGNTIYF TGTGCCAGTACCCCCCAGAGCTCTGGAAACACCATATATTTT
- - TRBJ1-2 TRBV15 CATSRRSGTAGGYTF TGTGCCACCAGCAGGCGGTCCGGGACGGCGGGTGGCTACACCTTC
- TRBD1 TRBJ1-4 TRBV2 CASSDRGGEKLFF TGTGCCAGCAGTGACAGGGGGGGTGAAAAACTGTTTTTT
many - TRBJ1-1 TRBV5-1 CASSLVQGENTEAFF TGCGCCAGCAGCTTGGTACAGGGAGAGAACACTGAAGCTTTCTTT
- - TRBJ2-3 TRBV29-1 CSVDFQRAADTQYF TGCAGCGTTGACTTTCAGAGAGCGGCGGATACGCAGTATTTT
few TRBD1 TRBJ1-2 TRBV19 CASSRGQGGYGYTF TGTGCCAGTAGTCGTGGACAGGGAGGATATGGCTACACCTTC
many - TRBJ1-6 TRBV27 CASSLWSNSPLHF TGTGCCAGCAGTTTATGGAGCAATTCACCCCTCCACTTT